A selection of T cell receptor beta chains follows, all from one sample in a study of regulatory T cells in long-lasting Graves disease. One entry per CDR3 protein results from TCRdb running MiXCR on the multiplex PCR reads. The table has around 340,000 distinct CDR3 sequences, roughly a fifth seen once. Sequenced material: peripheral blood mononuclear cells (PBMCs), taken when the disease was refractory, from a patient treated with antithyroid drugs. The source of these receptors is a female donor with Graves disease. Each CDR3 is given with its conserved first and last residue. A D gene is named only where the DNA matches it firmly. Expanded clones are given a class, and other clones once, few, many or no size at all.

cdr3_nt,cdr3_aa,cdr3_length,v_call,d_call,j_call,clone_size
TGCAGTGCCCCGGGGGAAGCTTTCTTT,CSAPGEAFF,9,TRBV20-1,-,TRBJ1-1,many
TGTGCCAGCAGTGTATCCCTATTTGGAAATAGGGATTCACCCCTCCACTTT,CASSVSLFGNRDSPLHF,17,TRBV27,-,TRBJ1-6,-
TGTGCCAGCAGTGCTGGGGACGGAGTTAACCAGCCCCAGCATTTT,CASSAGDGVNQPQHF,15,TRBV6-1,-,TRBJ1-5,-
TGCAGTGCTACCACAGGGGGAGTCGACTACGAGCAGTACTTC,CSATTGGVDYEQYF,14,TRBV20-1,TRBD1,TRBJ2-7,many
TGTGCCAGCAGCTTAGCGCTTGGGCAGGGTCACTATGGCTACACCTTC,CASSLALGQGHYGYTF,16,TRBV7-9,-,TRBJ1-2,-
TGTGCCAGCAGACTGGTCGGCACCGGGGAGCTGTTTTTT,CASRLVGTGELFF,13,TRBV7-8,-,TRBJ2-2,many
TGCAGTGCTAGAGATATGCGGAACACTGAAGCTTTCTTT,CSARDMRNTEAFF,13,TRBV20-1,-,TRBJ1-1,many
TGTGCCAGCAGTCCCACGGGACTAGCGCGCTACGAGCAGTACTTC,CASSPTGLARYEQYF,15,TRBV28,TRBD2,TRBJ2-7,many
TGTGCCAGCAGCCCTGCCAGACTCTCTGGAAACACCATATATTTT,CASSPARLSGNTIYF,15,TRBV12-3/TRBV12-4,-,TRBJ1-3,-
TGTGCCAGCAGCTTGAGTTATAATTCACCCCTCCACTTT,CASSLSYNSPLHF,13,TRBV7-9,-,TRBJ1-6,few
TGTGCCAGCAGCTTAGTTGGGGCGGGTGCAGATACGCAGTATTTT,CASSLVGAGADTQYF,15,TRBV7-2,-,TRBJ2-3,-
TGTGCCAGCTCATCGAAAAGGACAGAGGACGCATATACGCAGTATTTT,CASSSKRTEDAYTQYF,16,TRBV18,-,TRBJ2-3,-
TGTGCCAGCAGCTTACTATGGGACGGACCGAGCACCGGGGAGCTGTTTTTT,CASSLLWDGPSTGELFF,17,TRBV27,-,TRBJ2-2,-
TGCGCCAGCAGCCACAGACGAGCGGGGGGGAGCTACGAGCAGTACTTC,CASSHRRAGGSYEQYF,16,TRBV5-1,TRBD2,TRBJ2-7,many
TGTGCCAGCAGTCAATTCCGGGACAACAACCTCCACTTT,CASSQFRDNNLHF,13,TRBV6-1,-,TRBJ1-6,-